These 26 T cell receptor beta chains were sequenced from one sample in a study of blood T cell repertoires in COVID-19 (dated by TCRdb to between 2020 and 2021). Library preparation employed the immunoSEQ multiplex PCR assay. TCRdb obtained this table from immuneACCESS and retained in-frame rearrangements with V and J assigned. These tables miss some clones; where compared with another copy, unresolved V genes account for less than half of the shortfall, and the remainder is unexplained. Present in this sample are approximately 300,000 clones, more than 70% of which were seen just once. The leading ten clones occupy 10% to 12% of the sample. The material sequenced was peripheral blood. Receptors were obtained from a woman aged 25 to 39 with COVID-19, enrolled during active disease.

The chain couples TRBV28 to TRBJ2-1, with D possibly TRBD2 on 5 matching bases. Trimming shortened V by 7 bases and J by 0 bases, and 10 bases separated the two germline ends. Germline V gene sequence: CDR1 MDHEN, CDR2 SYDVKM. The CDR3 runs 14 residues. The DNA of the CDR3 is TGTGCCAGCAAGGGAGCGCCCTCCTACAATGAGCAGTTCTTC. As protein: CASKGAPSYNEQFF. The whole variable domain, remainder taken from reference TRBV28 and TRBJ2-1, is DVKVTQSSRYLVKRTGEKVFLECVQDMDHENMFWYRQDPGLGLRLIYFSYDVKMKEKGDIPEGYSVSREKKERFSLILESASTNQTSMYLCASKGAPSYNEQFFGPGTRLTVL.

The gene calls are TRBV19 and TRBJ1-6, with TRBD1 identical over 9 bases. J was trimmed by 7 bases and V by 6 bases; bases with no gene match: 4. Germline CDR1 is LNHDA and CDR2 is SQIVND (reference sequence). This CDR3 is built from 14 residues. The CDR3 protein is CASRTGGANSPLHF. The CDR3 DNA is TGTGCCAGTAGGACAGGGGGTGCCAATTCACCCCTCCACTTT.

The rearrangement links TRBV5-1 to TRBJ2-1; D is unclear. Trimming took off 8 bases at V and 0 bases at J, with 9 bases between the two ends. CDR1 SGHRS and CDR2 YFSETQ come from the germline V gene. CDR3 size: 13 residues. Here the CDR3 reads CASQSFSYNEQFF. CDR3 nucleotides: TGCGCCAGTCAGTCCTTCTCCTACAATGAGCAGTTCTTC.

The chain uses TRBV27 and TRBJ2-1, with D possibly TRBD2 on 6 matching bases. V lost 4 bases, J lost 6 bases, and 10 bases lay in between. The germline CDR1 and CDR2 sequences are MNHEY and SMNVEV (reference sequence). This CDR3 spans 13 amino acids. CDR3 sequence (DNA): TGTGCCAGCAGTTCCTGGGACTCCAATGAGCAGTTCTTC. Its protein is CASSSWDSNEQFF.

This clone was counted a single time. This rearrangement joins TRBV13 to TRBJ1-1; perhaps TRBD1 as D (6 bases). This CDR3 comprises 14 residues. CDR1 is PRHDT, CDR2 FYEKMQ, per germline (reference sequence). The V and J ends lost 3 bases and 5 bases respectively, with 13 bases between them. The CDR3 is CASSLGARKTEAFF. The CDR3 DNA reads TGTGCCAGCAGCTTGGGGGCAAGGAAGACTGAAGCTTTCTTT.

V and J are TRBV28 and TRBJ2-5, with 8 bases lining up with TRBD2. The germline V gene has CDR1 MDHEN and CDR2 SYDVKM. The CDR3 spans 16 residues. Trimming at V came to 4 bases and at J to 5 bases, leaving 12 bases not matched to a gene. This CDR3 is CASSSPQAGERETQYF. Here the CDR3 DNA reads TGTGCCAGCAGTTCCCCCCAAGCGGGAGAAAGGGAGACCCAGTACTTC.

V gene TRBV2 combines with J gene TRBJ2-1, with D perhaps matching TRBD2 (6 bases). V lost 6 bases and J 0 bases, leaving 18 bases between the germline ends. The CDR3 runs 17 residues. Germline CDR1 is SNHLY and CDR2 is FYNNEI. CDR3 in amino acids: CASREPLLGGSYNEQFF. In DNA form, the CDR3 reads TGTGCCAGCAGAGAGCCATTATTGGGGGGCTCCTACAATGAGCAGTTCTTC.

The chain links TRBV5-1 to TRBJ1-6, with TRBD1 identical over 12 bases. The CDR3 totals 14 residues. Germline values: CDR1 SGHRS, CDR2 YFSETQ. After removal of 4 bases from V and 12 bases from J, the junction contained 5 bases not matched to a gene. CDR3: CASSTGTGGKPLHF. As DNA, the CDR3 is TGCGCCAGCAGCACGGGGACAGGGGGCAAACCCCTCCACTTT.

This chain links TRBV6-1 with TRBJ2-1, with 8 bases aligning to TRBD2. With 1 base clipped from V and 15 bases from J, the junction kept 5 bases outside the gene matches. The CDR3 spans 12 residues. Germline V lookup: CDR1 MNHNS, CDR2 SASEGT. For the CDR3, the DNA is TGTGCCAGCAGTGAAGGGCCGGGAGGGGCGTTCTTC. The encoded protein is CASSEGPGGAFF.

CDR3: CASSVGYENTEAFF. The CDR3 DNA reads as TGTGCCAGCAGCGTGGGCTATGAGAACACTGAAGCTTTCTTT. The chain uses TRBV9 and TRBJ1-1; D remains ambiguous. This CDR3 is built from 14 residues. Germline-derived CDR1 and CDR2 are SGDLS and YYNGEE. Trimming shortened V by 2 bases and J by 1 base, and 9 bases separated the two germline ends.

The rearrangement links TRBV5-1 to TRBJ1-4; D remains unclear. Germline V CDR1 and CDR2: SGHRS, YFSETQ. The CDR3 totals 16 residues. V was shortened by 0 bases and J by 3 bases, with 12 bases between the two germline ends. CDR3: CASSLAGDQSNEKLFF. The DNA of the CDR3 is TGCGCCAGCAGCTTGGCCGGGGATCAGTCTAATGAAAAACTGTTTTTT.

CDR3: CASKRTPGSDEKLFF. As DNA, the CDR3 is TGTGCCAGCAAAAGGACACCCGGGAGTGATGAAAAACTGTTTTTT. The rearrangement uses TRBV27 and TRBJ1-4; a weak D match, TRBD1 (5 bases). V dropped 7 bases and J dropped 6 bases, with 18 bases sitting between them. Per germline, CDR1 MNHEY and CDR2 SMNVEV (reference sequence). The CDR3 is 15 amino acids. Based on the CDR3 plus reference TRBV27 and TRBJ1-4, the full variable domain is EAQVTQNPRYLITVTGKKLTVTCSQNMNHEYMSWYRQDPGLGLRQIYYSMNVEVTDKGDVPEGYKVSRKEKRNFPLILESPSPNQTSLYFCASKRTPGSDEKLFFGSGTQLSVL.

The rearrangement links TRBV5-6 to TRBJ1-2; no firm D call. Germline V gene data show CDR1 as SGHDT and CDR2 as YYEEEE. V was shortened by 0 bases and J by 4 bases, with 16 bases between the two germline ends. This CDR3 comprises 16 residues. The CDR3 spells CASSLASPVRSYGYTF. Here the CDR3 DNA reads TGTGCCAGCAGCTTGGCCTCTCCCGTACGGAGCTATGGCTACACCTTC.

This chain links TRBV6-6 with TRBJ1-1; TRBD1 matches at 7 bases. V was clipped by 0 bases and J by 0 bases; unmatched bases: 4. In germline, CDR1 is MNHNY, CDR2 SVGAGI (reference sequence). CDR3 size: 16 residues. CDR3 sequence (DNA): TGTGCCAGCAGTTACTCGCGGGACAGCATGAACACTGAAGCTTTCTTT. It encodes CASSYSRDSMNTEAFF.

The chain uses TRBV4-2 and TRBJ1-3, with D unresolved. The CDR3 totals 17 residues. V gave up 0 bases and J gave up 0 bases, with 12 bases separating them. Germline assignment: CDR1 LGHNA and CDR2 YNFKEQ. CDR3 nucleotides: TGTGCCAGCAGCCAAGATATATTACATGGCTCTGGAAACACCATATATTTT. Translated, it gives CASSQDILHGSGNTIYF.

This CDR3 is CASRLAGDETQYF. The CDR3 DNA is TGTGCCAGCAGACTAGCGGGAGACGAGACCCAGTACTTC. V gene TRBV2 combines with J gene TRBJ2-5; 11 bases align to TRBD2. The CDR3 has 13 amino acids. Germline CDR1 SNHLY, CDR2 FYNNEI. Unmatched junction bases numbered 2, after V lost 6 bases and J lost 5 bases.

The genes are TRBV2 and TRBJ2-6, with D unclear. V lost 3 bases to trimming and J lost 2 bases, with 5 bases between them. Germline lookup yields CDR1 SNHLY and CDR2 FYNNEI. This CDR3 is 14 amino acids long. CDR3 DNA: TGTGCCAGCAGTGAGAGGACTGGGGCCAACGTCCTGACTTTC. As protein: CASSERTGANVLTF.

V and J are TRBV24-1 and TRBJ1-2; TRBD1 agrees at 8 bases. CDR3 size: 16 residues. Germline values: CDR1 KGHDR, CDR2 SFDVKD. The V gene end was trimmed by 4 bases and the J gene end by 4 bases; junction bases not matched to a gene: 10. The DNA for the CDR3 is TGTGCCACCAGTGACCCAGGGGGCGAAGGGGTCTATGGCTACACCTTC. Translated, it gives CATSDPGGEGVYGYTF.

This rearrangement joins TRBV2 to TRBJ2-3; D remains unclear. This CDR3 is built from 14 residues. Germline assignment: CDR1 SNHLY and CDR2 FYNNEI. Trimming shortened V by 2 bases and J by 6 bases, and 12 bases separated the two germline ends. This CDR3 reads CASSELERLDTQYF. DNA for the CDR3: TGTGCCAGCAGTGAATTGGAGAGGCTGGATACGCAGTATTTT.

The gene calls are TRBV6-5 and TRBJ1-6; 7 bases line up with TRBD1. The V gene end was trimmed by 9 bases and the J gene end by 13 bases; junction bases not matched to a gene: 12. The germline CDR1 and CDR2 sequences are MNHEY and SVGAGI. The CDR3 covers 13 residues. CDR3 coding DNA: TGTGCCAGTCAGGGGGGCTTACCCTTCCCCCTCCACTTT. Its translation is CASQGGLPFPLHF.

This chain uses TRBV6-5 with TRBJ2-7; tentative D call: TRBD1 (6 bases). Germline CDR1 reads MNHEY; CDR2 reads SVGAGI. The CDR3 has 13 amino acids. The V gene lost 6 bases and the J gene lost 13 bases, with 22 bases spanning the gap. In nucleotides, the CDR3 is TGTGCCAGCAGCCGGGACATATTTGGCCGGACCTACTTC. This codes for CASSRDIFGRTYF.

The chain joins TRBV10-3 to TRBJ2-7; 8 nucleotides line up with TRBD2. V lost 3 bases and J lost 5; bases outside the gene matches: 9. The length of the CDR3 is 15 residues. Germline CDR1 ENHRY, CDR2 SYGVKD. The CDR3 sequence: CAISDDGRAKNEQYF. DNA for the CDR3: TGTGCCATCAGTGATGACGGGAGGGCCAAGAACGAGCAGTACTTC.

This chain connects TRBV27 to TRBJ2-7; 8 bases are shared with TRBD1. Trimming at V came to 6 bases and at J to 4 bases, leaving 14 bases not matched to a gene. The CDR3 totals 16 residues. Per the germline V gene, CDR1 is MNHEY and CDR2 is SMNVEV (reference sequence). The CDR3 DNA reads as TGTGCCAGCAGAGACCGACCCGGGACAGGTTCTTACGAGCAGTACTTC. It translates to CASRDRPGTGSYEQYF.

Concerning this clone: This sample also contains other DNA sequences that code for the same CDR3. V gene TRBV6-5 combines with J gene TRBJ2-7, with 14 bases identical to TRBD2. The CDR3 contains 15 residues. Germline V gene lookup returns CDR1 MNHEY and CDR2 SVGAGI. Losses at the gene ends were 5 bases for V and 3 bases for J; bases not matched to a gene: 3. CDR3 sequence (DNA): TGTGCCAGCAGTCCGGGGACTAGCGGGAGCTACGAGCAGTACTTC. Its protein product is CASSPGTSGSYEQYF.

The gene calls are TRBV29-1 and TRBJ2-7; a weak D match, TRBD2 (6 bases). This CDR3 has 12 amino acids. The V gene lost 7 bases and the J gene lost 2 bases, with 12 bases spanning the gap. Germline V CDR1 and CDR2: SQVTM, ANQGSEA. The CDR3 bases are TGCAGCGCAGTTAGCGGCCCCTACGAGCAGTACTTC. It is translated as CSAVSGPYEQYF.

CDR3 bases: TGCAGCGTTGCCCGGACAGGGGGCCCTGGAAACACCATATATTTT. Protein product: CSVARTGGPGNTIYF. The chain is built from TRBV29-1 and TRBJ1-3; TRBD1 aligns across 11 bases. J lost 2 bases, V lost 4 bases, and 4 bases had no gene match. This CDR3 region has 15 residues. Per the germline V gene, CDR1 is SQVTM and CDR2 is ANQGSEA.